The rows below give T cell receptor beta chains drawn from one sample of a study of T cells after somatic rescue of genetic block. Only in-frame clones appear in the TCRdb table, and some are missing; sequencing was by immunoSEQ multiplex PCR. The table records approximately 71,000 clones, about 90% of them present only once. The sequencing input was peripheral blood mononuclear cells (PBMCs). The receptors derive from a man aged 40-49 years. Each CDR3 is given with its conserved first and last residue. The D gene is left open where the match is weak. A clone size is listed for some rows: how often the clone was seen (once, few, many), or a class if it is expanded.

d_gene,j_gene,abundance,v_gene,CDR3aa,CDR3nt
TRBD1,TRBJ2-1,-,TRBV6-1,CASSEFKGAGEQFF,TGTGCCAGCAGTGAATTTAAGGGGGCGGGTGAGCAGTTCTTC
TRBD1,TRBJ1-3,-,TRBV30,CAWSGFRGDTIYF,TGTGCCTGGAGTGGGTTCAGGGGGGACACCATATATTTT
-,TRBJ2-2,-,TRBV5-6,CASSPTENTGELFF,TGTGCCAGCAGCCCTACAGAGAACACCGGGGAGCTGTTTTTT
-,TRBJ1-4,-,TRBV14,CASSQGRSLLFF,TGTGCCAGCAGCCAAGGTCGTAGCCTGCTGTTTTTT
-,TRBJ1-1,-,TRBV10-2,CASSEFWVNTEAFF,TGCGCCAGCAGTGAGTTCTGGGTGAACACTGAAGCTTTCTTT
TRBD1,TRBJ1-6,-,TRBV5-4,CASTQMGQGHGNSPLHF,TGTGCCAGCACCCAAATGGGACAGGGTCATGGTAATTCACCCCTCCACTTT
-,TRBJ2-5,once,TRBV15,CATSRGGRTQETQYF,TGTGCCACCAGCAGAGGGGGGCGGACCCAAGAGACCCAGTACTTC
TRBD2,TRBJ2-3,-,TRBV6-1,CASSEHAGGATDTQYF,TGTGCCAGCAGTGAACATGCGGGAGGGGCCACAGATACGCAGTATTTT
-,TRBJ2-1,-,TRBV6-5,CASSYQGHSYNEQFF,TGTGCCAGCAGTTATCAGGGCCACTCCTACAATGAGCAGTTCTTC
TRBD1,TRBJ1-1,-,TRBV10-3,CAISESPGGTEAFF,TGTGCCATCAGTGAGTCGCCAGGGGGCACTGAAGCTTTCTTT
TRBD1,TRBJ1-4,-,TRBV27,CASSEGSTGGNEKLFF,TGTGCCAGCAGTGAGGGGTCGACAGGGGGGAATGAAAAACTGTTTTTT
TRBD2,TRBJ2-1,-,TRBV6-1,CASSFTSGGYNEQFF,TGTGCCAGCAGTTTCACTAGCGGGGGATACAATGAGCAGTTCTTC
TRBD2,TRBJ2-3,-,TRBV5-1,CASSPGLAGGTDTQYF,TGCGCCAGCAGCCCAGGACTAGCAGGGGGCACAGATACGCAGTATTTT